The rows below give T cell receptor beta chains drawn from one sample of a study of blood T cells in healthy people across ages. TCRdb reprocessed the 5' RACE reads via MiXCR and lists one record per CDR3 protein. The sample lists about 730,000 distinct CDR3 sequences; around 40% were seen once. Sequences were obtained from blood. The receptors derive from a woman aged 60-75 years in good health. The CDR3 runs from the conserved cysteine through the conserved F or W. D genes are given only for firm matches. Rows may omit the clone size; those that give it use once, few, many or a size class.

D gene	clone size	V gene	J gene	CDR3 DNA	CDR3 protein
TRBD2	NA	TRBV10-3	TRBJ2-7	TGTGCCATCAGTGATACTAGCGGGAGGCCTATTTTCTACGAGCAGTACTTC	CAISDTSGRPIFYEQYF
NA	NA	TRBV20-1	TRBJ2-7	TGCAGTGCTAGACCCCCTAACGGGGGCTCCTACGAGCAGTACTTC	CSARPPNGGSYEQYF
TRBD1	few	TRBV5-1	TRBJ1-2	TGCGCCAGCAGCCCGCGGGGAGGGGGCAACTATGGCTACACCTTC	CASSPRGGGNYGYTF
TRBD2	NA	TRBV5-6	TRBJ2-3	TGTGCCAGCAGCTTCCTAGCGGGGAGAGTCACAGATACGCAGTATTTT	CASSFLAGRVTDTQYF
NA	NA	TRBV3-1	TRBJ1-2	TGTGCCAGCAGCCAAGCCGCAGGGGCCCACGGCTACACCTTC	CASSQAAGAHGYTF
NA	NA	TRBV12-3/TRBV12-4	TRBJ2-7	TGTGCCAGCAGTTTGGGACCGACATCCTACGAGCAGTACTTC	CASSLGPTSYEQYF
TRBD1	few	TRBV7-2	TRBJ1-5	TGTGCCAGCAGCTTAATGGTGTTGACAGGGGGCTCTAGCAATCAGCCCCAGCATTTT	CASSLMVLTGGSSNQPQHF
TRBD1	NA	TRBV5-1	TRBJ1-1	TGCGCCAGCAGCCAGTCCGACAGGGTCTCCGGCGGTGAAGCTTTCTTT	CASSQSDRVSGGEAFF
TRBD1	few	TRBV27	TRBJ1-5	TGTGCCAGCCGAGGGACAGGGGGATACGGGCAGCCCCAGCATTTT	CASRGTGGYGQPQHF
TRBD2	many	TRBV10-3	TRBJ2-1	TGTGCCATCAGCGCTAGCGGGTCCAACAATGAGCAGTTCTTC	CAISASGSNNEQFF
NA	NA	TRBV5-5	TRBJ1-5	TGTGCCAGCAGCTCCACAGGTCGCAGCAATCAGCCCCAGCATTTT	CASSSTGRSNQPQHF
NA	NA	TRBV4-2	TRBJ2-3	TGTGCCAGCAGCCCGACCGGGGGAGCGAGCACAGATACGCAGTATTTT	CASSPTGGASTDTQYF
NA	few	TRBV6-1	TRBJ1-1	TGTGCCAGCAGAGAGATTACGGGCACTGAAGCTTTCTTT	CASREITGTEAFF
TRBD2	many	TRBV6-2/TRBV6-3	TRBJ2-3	TGTGCCAGCAGCTCGCGGCGGGAGAATACAGATACGCAGTATTTT	CASSSRRENTDTQYF
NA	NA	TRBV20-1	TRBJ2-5	TGCAGTGCTGCTCTCCGGGGGACGGGAGAGACCCAGTACTTC	CSAALRGTGETQYF
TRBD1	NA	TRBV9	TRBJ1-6	TGTGCCAGCAGCCACTCGCGGGACAGGGTTAATTCACCCCTCCACTTT	CASSHSRDRVNSPLHF
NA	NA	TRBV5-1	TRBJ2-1	TGCGCCGGCAGCTTGGCCATGCTAGACGAGGGTGAGCAGTTCTTC	CAGSLAMLDEGEQFF
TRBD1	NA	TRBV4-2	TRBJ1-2	TGTGCCAGCAGCCAACCGGGACAGGGTACTAACTATGGCTACACCTTC	CASSQPGQGTNYGYTF
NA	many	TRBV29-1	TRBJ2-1	TGCAGCGTTGGAGGCGGATCCTACAATGAGCAGTTCTTC	CSVGGGSYNEQFF
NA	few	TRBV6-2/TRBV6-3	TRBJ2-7	TGTGCCAGCAGTTACTCGGCGGGGTTTAGTATCACCTACGAGCAGTACTTC	CASSYSAGFSITYEQYF
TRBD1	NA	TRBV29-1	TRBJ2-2	TGCAGCGTCGATACAGGGGTTAGAGGGGAGCTGTTTTTT	CSVDTGVRGELFF
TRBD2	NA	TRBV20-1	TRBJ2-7	TGCAGTGCTAGAGTTCGGGGGGGACCCTACGAGCAGTACTTC	CSARVRGGPYEQYF
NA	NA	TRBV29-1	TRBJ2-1	TGCAGCGTTGAGGGTTCGGGGCCAAACTATTACAATGAGCAGTTCTTC	CSVEGSGPNYYNEQFF
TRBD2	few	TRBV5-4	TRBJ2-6	TGTGCCAGCAGCTCCCGGACTAGCGGGAGCTCTGGGGCCAACGTCCTGACTTTC	CASSSRTSGSSGANVLTF
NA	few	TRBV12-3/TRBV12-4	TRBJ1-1	TGTGCCAGCAAACATGGGGGGGGCGCGAAAGCTTTCTTT	CASKHGGGAKAFF
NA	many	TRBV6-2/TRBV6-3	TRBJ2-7	TGTGCCAGCAGCCACGGCGGGTCAGGACCCTACGAGCAGTACTTC	CASSHGGSGPYEQYF
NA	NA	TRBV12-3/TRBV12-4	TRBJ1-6	TGTGCCAGCAGTTTAGACTTCAACTCACCCCTCCACTTT	CASSLDFNSPLHF
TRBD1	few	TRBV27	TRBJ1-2	TGTGCCAGCAGTTCCACAGCCGAGACAGGGTCTGGCTACACCTTC	CASSSTAETGSGYTF
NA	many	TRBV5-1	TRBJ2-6	TGCGCCAGCAAGGACAGCTCTGGGGCCAACGTCCTGACTTTC	CASKDSSGANVLTF
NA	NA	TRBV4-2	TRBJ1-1	TGTGCCAGCAGCCAAGATTGGGGGAGGGCTGAAGCTTTCTTT	CASSQDWGRAEAFF
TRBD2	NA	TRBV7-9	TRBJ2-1	TGTGCCAGCTTCTCCGCACTAGCGGGAGTTTACAATGAGCAGTTCTTC	CASFSALAGVYNEQFF
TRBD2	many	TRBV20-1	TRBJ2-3	TGCAGCGCCCAGACTAGCGGGGGCACAGATACGCAGTATTTT	CSAQTSGGTDTQYF
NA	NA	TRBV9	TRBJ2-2	TGTGCCAGCAGCACATCCGGGACACGGATTACCGGGGAGCTGTTTTTT	CASSTSGTRITGELFF
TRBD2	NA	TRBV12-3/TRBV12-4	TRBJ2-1	TGTGCCAGCAGTGCCCTTGGAGGGACCGGGACTAGCGCCAACAATGAGCAGTTCTTC	CASSALGGTGTSANNEQFF
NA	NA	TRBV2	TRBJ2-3	TGTGCCAGCAGCCCGAGGAAGCAGTATTTT	CASSPRKQYF
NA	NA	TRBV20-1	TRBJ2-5	TGCAGTGCTGGGGGCGGGGGGACAGCAGAGACCCAGTACTTC	CSAGGGGTAETQYF
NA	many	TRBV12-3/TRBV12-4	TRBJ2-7	TGTGCCAGCAGTTTCGGACAGATCTACGAGCAGTACTTC	CASSFGQIYEQYF
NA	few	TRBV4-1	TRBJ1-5	TGCGCCAGCAGCCAAGATGAACAGGGCCGGTTCCAGCCCCAGCATTTT	CASSQDEQGRFQPQHF
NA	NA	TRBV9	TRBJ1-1	TGTGCCAGCAGCGTAGTCGACGGTAACACTGAAGCTTTCTTT	CASSVVDGNTEAFF
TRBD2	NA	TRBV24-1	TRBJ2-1	TGTGCCACCAGTGACCCCGGACTAGCGGGAGGGGATGAGCAGTTCTTC	CATSDPGLAGGDEQFF
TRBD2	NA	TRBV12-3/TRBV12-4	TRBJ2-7	TGTGCCAGCAGTTTCGGTGGCGGGAGCTTCTACGAGCAGTACTTC	CASSFGGGSFYEQYF
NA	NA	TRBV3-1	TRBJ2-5	TGTGCCAGCAGCCTCCGGGATACGAATCCCTACAATGAGCAGTACTTC	CASSLRDTNPYNEQYF
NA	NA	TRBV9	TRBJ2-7	TGTGCCAGCAGCGTATCTCTCTCGGGGCGCCATCCCGAGCAGTACTTC	CASSVSLSGRHPEQYF
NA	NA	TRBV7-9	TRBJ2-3	TGTGCCAGCAGCGATCTCACAGATACGCAGTATTTT	CASSDLTDTQYF
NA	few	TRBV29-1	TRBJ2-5	TGCAGCGTTGCCGAGGGCTCCCACGGAGAGACCCAGTACTTC	CSVAEGSHGETQYF
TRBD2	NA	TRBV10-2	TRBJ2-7	TGCGCCAGCAGTGAGTCGAGTGGACTAGCGGCCTACGAGCAGTACTTC	CASSESSGLAAYEQYF
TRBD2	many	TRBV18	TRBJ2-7	TGTGCCAGCGCAGTCTCGGGGGGAGAGGGATACGAGCAGTACTTC	CASAVSGGEGYEQYF
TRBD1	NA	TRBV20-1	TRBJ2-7	TGCAGTGCTAGGGCCAGCAGGGGGCTGTCCTACGAGCAGTACTTC	CSARASRGLSYEQYF
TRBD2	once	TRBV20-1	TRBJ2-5	TGCAGTGCTGCCCCCCTAGCGGGAAGCATGGATGAGCAGTACTTC	CSAAPLAGSMDEQYF
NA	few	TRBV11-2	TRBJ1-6	TGTGCCAGCAGCTTTTTAAGTGGGGGGTATGGTTCACCCCTCCACTTT	CASSFLSGGYGSPLHF
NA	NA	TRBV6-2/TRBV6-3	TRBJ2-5	TGTGCCAGCAGTTACGGGCCGGGACCAGACCAAGAGACCCAGTACTTC	CASSYGPGPDQETQYF
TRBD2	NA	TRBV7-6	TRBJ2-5	TGTGCCAGCAGCTTTGTCCAGCGGGAGCCGACCCAGTACTTC	CASSFVQREPTQYF
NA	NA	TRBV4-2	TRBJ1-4	TGTGCCAGCAGCCAGGGGGAGGGTGGGGAAAAACTGTTTTTT	CASSQGEGGEKLFF
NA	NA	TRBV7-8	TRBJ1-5	TGTGCCAGCAGCTTAGCCCCCGGGCAGGGGAACAATCAGCCCCAGCATTTT	CASSLAPGQGNNQPQHF
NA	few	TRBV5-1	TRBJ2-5	TGCGCCAGCAGCTCTGGGGGGGGGCGTCGAGAGACCCAGTACTTC	CASSSGGGRRETQYF
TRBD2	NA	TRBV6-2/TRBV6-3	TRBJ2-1	TGTGCCAGCATTCGGGAGGGCCCCTACAATGAGCAGTTCTTC	CASIREGPYNEQFF
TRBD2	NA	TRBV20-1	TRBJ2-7	TGCAGTGCTAGAGCCTTTAGACTAGCGAGCTCCTACGAGCAGTACTTC	CSARAFRLASSYEQYF
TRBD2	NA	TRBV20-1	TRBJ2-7	TGCAGTGCGCGAGCACCGGGACTAGCGGGAGGGCCTAGGTACGAGCAGTACTTC	CSARAPGLAGGPRYEQYF
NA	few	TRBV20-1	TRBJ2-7	TGCAGTGCTAGAGATAGTACAGAATTCACCTACGAGCAGTACTTC	CSARDSTEFTYEQYF